One sample yielded the 19 T cell receptor beta chains listed below, sequenced in a study of T-cell memory formation after mild COVID-19. One entry per CDR3 protein results from TCRdb running MiXCR on the 5' RACE reads. The sample yields just under 150,000 distinct CDR3 sequences, over 6% seen once. Sequencing was performed on PBMCs or a T cell subset sorted from them (not recorded which). The receptors derive from an adult woman who had mild COVID-19 (a few samples of this study predate the infection). Cell type and time point are not known.

The chain couples TRBV30 to TRBJ1-1; D is unclear. V dropped 4 bases and J dropped 7 bases, with 22 bases sitting between them. The CDR3 contains 15 residues. CDR1 and CDR2 (germline): GTSNPN, SVGIG (reference sequence). DNA of the CDR3: TGTGCCTGGACACAACTCAAAGGAGCATCTAATGAAGCTTTCTTT. It specifies CAWTQLKGASNEAFF.

In DNA form, the CDR3 reads TGTGCCACCAGCCAGGGACAGGGGAAAGAGACCCAGTACTTC. It translates to CATSQGQGKETQYF. The chain couples TRBV24-1 to TRBJ2-5, with 10 nucleotides matching TRBD1. V lost 7 bases, J lost 3 bases, and 4 bases stayed unmatched. Germline assignment: CDR1 KGHDR and CDR2 SFDVKD. The CDR3 length is 14 residues.

Many counts were recorded for this clonotype. The rearrangement joins TRBV30 to TRBJ2-2; possible D gene TRBD2, 6 bases. CDR3 length: 13 residues. V dropped 3 bases and J dropped 9 bases, with 14 bases sitting between them. In germline, CDR1 is GTSNPN, CDR2 SVGIG (reference sequence). The CDR3 nucleotides read TGTGCCTGGAGCAATGTGGGAGGCCGGGAGCTGTTTTTT. It encodes CAWSNVGGRELFF.

The CDR3 here is CASSYSTSGSDTGELFF. As DNA, the CDR3 is TGTGCCAGCAGTTACTCGACGAGCGGGAGTGACACCGGGGAGCTGTTTTTT. The J gene is TRBJ2-2, the V gene TRBV6-5, with 8 bases identical to TRBD2. Germline V lookup: CDR1 MNHEY, CDR2 SVGAGI. This CDR3 has 17 residues. J lost 3 bases, V lost 0 bases, and 6 bases had no gene match.

The table lists this clonotype with a few counts. V and J are TRBV20-1 and TRBJ1-1; tentatively, D is TRBD1 (6 bases). V was trimmed by 5 bases and J by 1 base, leaving 14 bases between them. CDR1 and CDR2 (germline): DFQATT, SNEGSKA (reference sequence). The CDR3 spans 14 residues. CDR3 amino acids: CSAPPGARNTEAFF. DNA for the CDR3: TGCAGTGCTCCCCCAGGGGCCCGGAACACTGAAGCTTTCTTT.

The chain combines TRBV5-1 with TRBJ2-7, with 7 bases identical to TRBD2. Germline V CDR1 and CDR2: SGHRS, YFSETQ. The CDR3 covers 12 residues. With V trimmed by 4 bases and J by 7 bases, 5 bases remained unmatched. As DNA, the CDR3 is TGCGCCAGCAGCGGGGGGGTGGGAGAGCAGTACTTC. Amino acid sequence: CASSGGVGEQYF.

The CDR3 loop is CASSPGGNSPLHF. Written as DNA, the CDR3 is TGTGCCAGCAGTCCCGGGGGAAATTCACCCCTCCACTTT. The gene calls are TRBV12-3 or TRBV12-4 and TRBJ1-6; tentative D call: TRBD1 (5 bases). The CDR3 has 13 residues. V dropped 5 bases and J dropped 7 bases, with 9 bases sitting between them.

The sample holds a few counts of this clonotype. This chain connects TRBV4-2 to TRBJ1-3; D is unresolved. This CDR3 is built from 17 residues. V dropped 0 bases and J dropped 0 bases, with 12 bases sitting between them. The germline CDR1 and CDR2 sequences are LGHNA and YNFKEQ. This chain's CDR3 is CASSQEWVRSSGNTIYF. CDR3 nucleotide sequence: TGTGCCAGCAGCCAAGAGTGGGTACGGAGCTCTGGAAACACCATATATTTT.

The V call is TRBV15, the J call TRBJ2-2; TRBD1 agrees at 7 bases. V lost 3 bases to trimming and J lost 2 bases; unmatched junction nucleotides: 3. The CDR3 consists of 15 residues. Germline V gene sequence: CDR1 LNHNV, CDR2 YYDKDF (reference sequence). CDR3 in amino acids: CATSRRQGNTGELFF. CDR3 nucleotides: TGTGCCACCAGCAGGAGACAGGGAAACACCGGGGAGCTGTTTTTT. The entire variable domain, with the rest obtained from reference TRBV15 and TRBJ2-2, is as follows: DAMVIQNPRYQVTQFGKPVTLSCSQTLNHNVMYWYQQKSSQAPKLLFHYYDKDFNNEADTPDNFQSRRPNTSFCFLDIRSPGLGDTAMYLCATSRRQGNTGELFFGEGSRLTVL.

The chain carries TRBV27 and TRBJ2-1, with D possibly matching TRBD2 (7 bases). This CDR3 has 16 residues. Per the germline V gene, CDR1 is MNHEY and CDR2 is SMNVEV (reference sequence). The V and J ends lost 6 bases and 4 bases respectively, with 19 bases between them. CDR3 protein: CASSLKSGTKYNEQFF. CDR3 in DNA: TGTGCCAGCAGCCTCAAGAGCGGGACAAAGTACAATGAGCAGTTCTTC.

V is TRBV18 and J is TRBJ2-1, with 12 bases matching TRBD2. Germline V lookup: CDR1 KGHSH, CDR2 LQKENI. The CDR3 has 16 residues. J lost 7 bases, V lost 3 bases, and 7 bases had no gene match. The CDR3 nucleotides are TGTGCCAGCTCACCCCCTAGCGGGGGGGCCGTGAATGAGCAGTTCTTC. Its translation is CASSPPSGGAVNEQFF.

This clonotype was seen more than once but under ten times. The genes are TRBV24-1 and TRBJ1-2; 7 bases are shared with TRBD1. This CDR3 is built from 15 residues. The ends lost 3 bases at V and 3 bases at J; junction bases unmatched: 6. The germline V gene has CDR1 KGHDR and CDR2 SFDVKD. This CDR3 is CATSDTKGADYGYTF. The CDR3, as DNA: TGTGCCACCAGTGATACGAAGGGGGCTGACTATGGCTACACCTTC.

This chain connects TRBV5-5 to TRBJ2-7, with D maybe TRBD2 (6 bases). V dropped 4 bases and J dropped 11 bases, with 25 bases sitting between them. The CDR3 length is 15 residues. Germline assignment: CDR1 SGHKS and CDR2 YYEKEE (reference sequence). The CDR3: CASSLTSRSGESKYF. Here the CDR3 DNA reads TGTGCCAGCAGCCTAACTAGCCGCAGTGGGGAGAGCAAGTACTTC.

This clonotype was detected many times. The chain couples TRBV7-9 to TRBJ1-2, with D possibly matching TRBD1 (6 bases). The ends were cut back, 5 bases at V and 1 base at J, with 14 bases in the middle. This CDR3 has 15 amino acids. Germline assignment: CDR1 SEHNR and CDR2 FQNEAQ (reference sequence). CDR3 protein: CASSEQGALNYGYTF. In nucleotides, the CDR3 is TGTGCCAGCAGCGAACAGGGTGCCCTTAACTATGGCTACACCTTC. Filled out from reference TRBV7-9 and TRBJ1-2, the complete variable domain reads DTGVSQNPRHKITKRGQNVTFRCDPISEHNRLYWYRQTLGQGPEFLTYFQNEAQLEKSRLLSDRFSAERPKGSFSTLEIQRTEQGDSAMYLCASSEQGALNYGYTFGSGTRLTVV.

This clonotype has ten or more counts. DNA for the CDR3: TGTGCCAGCAGCTTAAACGCCCCGGGGTTAAACAATGAGCAGTTCTTC. Encoded protein: CASSLNAPGLNNEQFF. The chain couples TRBV7-3 to TRBJ2-1, with D perhaps TRBD2 (5 bases). Germline V gives CDR1 SGHTA, CDR2 FQGTGA. V was cut by 1 base and J by 5 bases, with 15 bases left in between. CDR3 length equals 16 residues. The variable domain in full, with the rest retrieved from reference TRBV7-3 and TRBJ2-1, is GAGVSQTPSNKVTEKGKYVELRCDPISGHTALYWYRQSLGQGPEFLIYFQGTGAADDSGLPNDRFFAVRPEGSVSTLKIQRTERGDSAVYLCASSLNAPGLNNEQFFGPGTRLTVL.

The J gene is TRBJ2-6, the V gene TRBV12-3 or TRBV12-4; TRBD2 might be the D (7 bases). Trimming pared 8 bases from V and 1 base from J, leaving 18 bases between. The CDR3 covers 17 residues. The CDR3 is CASSSGGGRSGANVLTF. The CDR3 DNA reads as TGTGCCAGCTCCAGTGGGGGGGGCAGATCTGGGGCCAACGTCCTGACTTTC.

There are many counts of this clonotype. CDR3 sequence: CASSWDGPYEQYF. The DNA for the CDR3 is TGTGCCAGCAGTTGGGACGGCCCCTACGAGCAGTACTTC. This sequence joins TRBV12-3 or TRBV12-4 and TRBJ2-7; tentatively, D is TRBD1 or TRBD2 (5 bases each). Trimming stripped 4 bases from V and 2 bases from J, with 9 bases between. The CDR3 spans 13 residues.

Ten or more counts support this clonotype. The V gene is TRBV5-1, the J gene TRBJ2-3, with D possibly being TRBD2 (5 bases). Germline CDR1 SGHRS, CDR2 YFSETQ. The CDR3 runs 14 residues. V gave up 3 bases and J gave up 2 bases, with 10 bases separating them. CDR3 sequence (DNA): TGCGCCAGCAGCTCCCAGGACTCCACAGATACGCAGTATTTT. Amino acids: CASSSQDSTDTQYF.

This clonotype was counted between two and nine times. The chain has TRBV12-3 or TRBV12-4 and TRBJ1-1; D might be TRBD1 (6 bases). The CDR3 covers 13 residues. Trimming left V 5 bases short and J 4 bases short, with 11 bases between. CDR3 in amino acids: CASSMDSGTEAFF. The DNA of the CDR3 is TGTGCCAGCAGTATGGACAGTGGCACTGAAGCTTTCTTT.